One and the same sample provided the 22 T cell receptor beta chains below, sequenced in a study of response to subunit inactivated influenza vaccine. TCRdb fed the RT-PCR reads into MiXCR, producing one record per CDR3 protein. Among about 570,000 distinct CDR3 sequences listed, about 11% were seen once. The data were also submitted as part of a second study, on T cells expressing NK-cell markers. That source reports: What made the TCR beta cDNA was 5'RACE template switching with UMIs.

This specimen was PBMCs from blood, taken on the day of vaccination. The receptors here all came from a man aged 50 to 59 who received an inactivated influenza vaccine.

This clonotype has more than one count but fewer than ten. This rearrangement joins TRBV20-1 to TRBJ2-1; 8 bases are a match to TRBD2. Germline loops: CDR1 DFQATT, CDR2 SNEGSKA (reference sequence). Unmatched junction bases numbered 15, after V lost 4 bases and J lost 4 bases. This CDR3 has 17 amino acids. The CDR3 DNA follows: TGCAGTGCTACACCGGGGGGACTAGGAAAACAATACAATGAGCAGTTCTTC. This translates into CSATPGGLGKQYNEQFF.

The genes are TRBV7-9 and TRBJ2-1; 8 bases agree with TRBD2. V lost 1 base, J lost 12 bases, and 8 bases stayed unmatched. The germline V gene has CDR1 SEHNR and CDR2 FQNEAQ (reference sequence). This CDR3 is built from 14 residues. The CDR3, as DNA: TGTGCCAGCAGCTTAGAGGCGGGAGGCATGGGGCAGTTCTTC. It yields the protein CASSLEAGGMGQFF.

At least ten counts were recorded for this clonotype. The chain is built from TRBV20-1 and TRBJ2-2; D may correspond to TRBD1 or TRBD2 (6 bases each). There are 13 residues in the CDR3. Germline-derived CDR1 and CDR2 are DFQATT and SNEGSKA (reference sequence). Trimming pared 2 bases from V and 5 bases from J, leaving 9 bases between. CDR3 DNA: TGCAGTGCTAGAAAGGGGGGAACCGGGGAGCTGTTTTTT. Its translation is CSARKGGTGELFF.

The CDR3 DNA follows: TGTGCCAGCAGCTTAGAGCGGGGGGGCCGATATGAGCAGTTCTTC. Translating gives CASSLERGGRYEQFF. V and J are TRBV11-2 and TRBJ2-1; 9 bases are a match to TRBD2. Germline assignment: CDR1 SGHAT and CDR2 FQNNGV. This CDR3 region has 15 residues. The junction had 5 bases not matched to a gene; V was cut back by 0 bases and J by 8 bases. Looking up the rest from reference TRBV11-2 and TRBJ2-1 gives the full variable domain: EAGVAQSPRYKIIEKRQSVAFWCNPISGHATLYWYQQILGQGPKLLIQFQNNGVVDDSQLPKDRFSAERLKGVDSTLKIQPAKLEDSAVYLCASSLERGGRYEQFFGPGTRLTVL.

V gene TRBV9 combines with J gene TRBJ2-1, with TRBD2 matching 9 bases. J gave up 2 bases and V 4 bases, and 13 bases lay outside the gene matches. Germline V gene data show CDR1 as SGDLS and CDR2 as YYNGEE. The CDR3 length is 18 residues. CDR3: CASSSPSDPSGTYNEQFF. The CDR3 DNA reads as TGTGCCAGCAGCTCCCCAAGCGATCCTAGCGGGACCTACAATGAGCAGTTCTTC. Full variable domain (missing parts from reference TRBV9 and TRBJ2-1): DSGVTQTPKHLITATGQRVTLRCSPRSGDLSVYWYQQSLDQGLQFLIQYYNGEERAKGNILERFSAQQFPDLHSELNLSSLELGDSALYFCASSSPSDPSGTYNEQFFGPGTRLTVL.

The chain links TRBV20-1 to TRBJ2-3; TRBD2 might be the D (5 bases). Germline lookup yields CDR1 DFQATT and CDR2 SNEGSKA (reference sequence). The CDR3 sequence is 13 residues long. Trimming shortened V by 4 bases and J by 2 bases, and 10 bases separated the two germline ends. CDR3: CSATERNTDTQYF. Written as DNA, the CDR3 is TGCAGTGCTACGGAGCGGAACACAGATACGCAGTATTTT.

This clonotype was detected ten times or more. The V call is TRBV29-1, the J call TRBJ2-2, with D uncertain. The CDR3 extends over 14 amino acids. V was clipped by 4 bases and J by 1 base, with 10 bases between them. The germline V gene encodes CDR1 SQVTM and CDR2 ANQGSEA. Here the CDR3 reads CSVAGLRNTGELFF. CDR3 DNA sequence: TGCAGCGTTGCAGGATTACGGAACACCGGGGAGCTGTTTTTT.

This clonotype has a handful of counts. The CDR3 DNA reads TGTGCCAGCAGCCGAGGACTAGCGAGAGATACGCAGTATTTT. This sequence encodes CASSRGLARDTQYF. The gene calls are TRBV28 and TRBJ2-3; TRBD2 aligns across 9 bases. Germline CDR1 reads MDHEN; CDR2 reads SYDVKM. The CDR3 has 14 amino acids. Trimming cost V 6 bases and J 5 bases; bases outside gene matches: 6.

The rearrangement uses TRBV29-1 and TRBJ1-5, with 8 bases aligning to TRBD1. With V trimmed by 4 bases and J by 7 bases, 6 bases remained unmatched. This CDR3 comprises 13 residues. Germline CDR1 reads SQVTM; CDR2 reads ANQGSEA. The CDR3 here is CSVAGGMKQPQHF. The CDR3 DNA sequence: TGCAGCGTTGCAGGGGGCATGAAACAGCCCCAGCATTTT. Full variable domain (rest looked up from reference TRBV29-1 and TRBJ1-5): SAVISQKPSRDICQRGTSLTIQCQVDSQVTMMFWYRQQPGQSLTLIATANQGSEATYESGFVIDKFPISRPNLTFSTLTVSNMSPEDSSIYLCSVAGGMKQPQHFGDGTRLSIL.

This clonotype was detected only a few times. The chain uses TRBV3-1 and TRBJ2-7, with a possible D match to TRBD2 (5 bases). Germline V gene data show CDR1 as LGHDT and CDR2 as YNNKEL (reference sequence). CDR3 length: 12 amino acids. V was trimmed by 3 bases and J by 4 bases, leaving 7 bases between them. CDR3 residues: CASSHGIYEQYF. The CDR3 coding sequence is TGTGCCAGCAGCCACGGGATTTACGAGCAGTACTTC.

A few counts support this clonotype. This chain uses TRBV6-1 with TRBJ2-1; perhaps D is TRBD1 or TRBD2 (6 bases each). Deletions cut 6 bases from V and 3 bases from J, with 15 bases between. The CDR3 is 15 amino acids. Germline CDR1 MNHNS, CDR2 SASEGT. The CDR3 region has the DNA TGTGCCAGCAGCCCCCGAGGGGGGTTCTACAATGAGCAGTTCTTC. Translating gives CASSPRGGFYNEQFF.

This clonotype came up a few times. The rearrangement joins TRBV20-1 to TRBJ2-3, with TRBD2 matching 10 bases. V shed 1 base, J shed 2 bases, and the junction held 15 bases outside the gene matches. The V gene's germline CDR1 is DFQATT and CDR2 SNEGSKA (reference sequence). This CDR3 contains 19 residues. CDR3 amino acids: CSARGGLAGAPYPTDTQYF. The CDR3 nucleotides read TGCAGTGCTAGAGGGGGGCTAGCGGGGGCCCCATATCCCACAGATACGCAGTATTTT.

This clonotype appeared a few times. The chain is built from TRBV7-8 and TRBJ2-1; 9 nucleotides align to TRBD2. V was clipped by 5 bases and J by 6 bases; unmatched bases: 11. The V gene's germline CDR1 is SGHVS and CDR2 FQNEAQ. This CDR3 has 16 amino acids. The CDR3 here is CASSPSLGLATNEQFF. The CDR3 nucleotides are TGTGCCAGCAGCCCCAGTCTGGGACTAGCTACCAATGAGCAGTTCTTC.

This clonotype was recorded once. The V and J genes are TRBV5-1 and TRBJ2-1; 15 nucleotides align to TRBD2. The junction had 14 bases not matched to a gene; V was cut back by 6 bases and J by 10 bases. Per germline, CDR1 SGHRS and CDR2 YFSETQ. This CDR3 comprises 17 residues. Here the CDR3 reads CASTNRPGTSGRPEQFF. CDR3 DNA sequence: TGCGCCAGCACCAATCGGCCCGGGACTAGCGGGAGGCCAGAGCAGTTCTTC. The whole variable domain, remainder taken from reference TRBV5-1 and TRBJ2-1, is KAGVTQTPRYLIKTRGQQVTLSCSPISGHRSVSWYQQTPGQGLQFLFEYFSETQRNKGNFPGRFSGRQFSNSRSEMNVSTLELGDSALYLCASTNRPGTSGRPEQFFGPGTRLTVL.

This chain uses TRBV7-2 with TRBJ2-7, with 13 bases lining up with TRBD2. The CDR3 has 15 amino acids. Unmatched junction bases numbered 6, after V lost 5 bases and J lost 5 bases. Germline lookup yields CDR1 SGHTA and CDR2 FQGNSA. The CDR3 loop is CASSAGLAGFHEQYF. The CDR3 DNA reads TGTGCCAGCAGCGCGGGACTAGCGGGATTCCACGAGCAGTACTTC.

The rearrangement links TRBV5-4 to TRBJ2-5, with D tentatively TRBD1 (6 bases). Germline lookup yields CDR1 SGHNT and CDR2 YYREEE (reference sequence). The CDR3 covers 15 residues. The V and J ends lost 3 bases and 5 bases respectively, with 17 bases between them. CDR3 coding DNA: TGTGCCAGCAGCTCTCGTGGGGGCTCAATGGAGACCCAGTACTTC. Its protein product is CASSSRGGSMETQYF.

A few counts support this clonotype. The CDR3 here is CASSQNSGGRTDTQYF. The CDR3 nucleotides are TGTGCCAGCAGCCAGAACTCGGGGGGCCGGACAGATACGCAGTATTTT. This chain connects TRBV3-1 to TRBJ2-3; weak D call: TRBD2 (7 bases). This CDR3 is built from 16 residues. The germline V gene has CDR1 LGHDT and CDR2 YNNKEL (reference sequence). Deletions cut 3 bases from V and 3 bases from J, with 16 bases between.

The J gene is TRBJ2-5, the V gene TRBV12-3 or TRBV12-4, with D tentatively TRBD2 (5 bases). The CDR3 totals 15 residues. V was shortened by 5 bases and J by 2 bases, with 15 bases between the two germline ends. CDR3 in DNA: TGTGCCAGCAGTGAAGGAGGAGTCAGGCAAGAGACCCAGTACTTC. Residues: CASSEGGVRQETQYF.

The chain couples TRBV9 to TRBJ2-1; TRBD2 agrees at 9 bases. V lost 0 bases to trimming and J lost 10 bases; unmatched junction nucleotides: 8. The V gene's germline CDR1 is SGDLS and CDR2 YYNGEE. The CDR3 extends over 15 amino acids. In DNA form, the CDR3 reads TGTGCCAGCAGCGTAGGAAGCGGGGGGAGCTGGGAGCAGTTCTTC. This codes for CASSVGSGGSWEQFF.

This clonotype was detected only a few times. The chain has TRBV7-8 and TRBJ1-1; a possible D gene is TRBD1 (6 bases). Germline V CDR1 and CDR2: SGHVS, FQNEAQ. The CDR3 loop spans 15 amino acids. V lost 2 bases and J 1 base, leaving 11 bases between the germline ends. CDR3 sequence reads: CASSLHDRPNTEAFF. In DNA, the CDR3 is TGTGCCAGCAGCTTACATGACAGGCCGAACACTGAAGCTTTCTTT.

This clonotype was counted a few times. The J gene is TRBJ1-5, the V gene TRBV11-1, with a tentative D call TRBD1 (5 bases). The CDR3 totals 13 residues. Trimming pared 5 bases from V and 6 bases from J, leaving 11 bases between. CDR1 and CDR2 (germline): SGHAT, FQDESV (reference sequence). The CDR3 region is CASSRTDSQPQHF. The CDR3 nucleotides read TGTGCCAGCAGCCGAACTGACAGTCAGCCCCAGCATTTT. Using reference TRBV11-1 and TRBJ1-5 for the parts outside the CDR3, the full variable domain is EAEVAQSPRYKITEKSQAVAFWCDPISGHATLYWYRQILGQGPELLVQFQDESVVDDSQLPKDRFSAERLKGVDSTLKIQPAELGDSAMYLCASSRTDSQPQHFGDGTRLSIL.

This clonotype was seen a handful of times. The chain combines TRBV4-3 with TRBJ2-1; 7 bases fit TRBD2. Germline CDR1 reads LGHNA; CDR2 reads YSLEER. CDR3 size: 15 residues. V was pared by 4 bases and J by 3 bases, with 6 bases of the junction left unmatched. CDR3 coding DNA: TGCGCCAGCAGCCCGCGGGGGTCACGCTACAATGAGCAGTTCTTC. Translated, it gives CASSPRGSRYNEQFF.